The subject of this entry is one TCR beta chain. Its antigen remains unidentified. Just one base apart from a much larger clone, this may be a read error. The listed genes are named as in mouse. The read is 4 residues too short to cover the CDR3 end, so that end is filled in from the germline J gene. The same CDR3 also results from other DNA sequences found in this sample. Following extraction, RNA underwent reverse transcription to cDNA, which served as the sequencing template. Repertoires were generated with immunoSEQ multiplex PCR, while TCRdb's copy carries only in-frame clones and drops some. The sample presents 250,000 or so clones, none singletons. Germline assignment: CDR1 FNHDT and CDR2 SITEND (reference sequence). The CDR3 is made up of 15 amino acids. V lost 4 bases, J lost 0 bases, and 2 bases stayed unmatched. This entry is derived from a study of CD8+ T cells in alopecia areata. Study as a whole: Recipient mice, approximately 6-11-week-old female C3H/HeJ animals, received skin from roughly 6-12-month-old C3H/HeJ graft donors with spontaneous alopecia.

Study outcomes and limitations: An increase in clonality over normal scalp was evident in lesional scalp, especially alopecia totalis/universalis. Scalp sequencing also captures normal skin's resident alphabeta T cells. The study found TCR sharing across patients less clear than in mice, possibly for HLA reasons.

Cells that came from pooled cutaneous lymph nodes were sorted using CD4, CD8alpha, NKG2D, NKG2ACE and other markers. The chain couples TRBV19 to TRBJ2-3; 10 nucleotides line up with TRBD1. The sequence came from a C3H/HeJ mouse with alopecia areata. MHC haplotype of the mouse line: H2-k. The sequencing input was CD4+ T cells sorted from a lymph node. CDR3 DNA (partial): TGTGCCAGCAGTCGACAGGGGGCAAGTGCAGAA. Its protein product is CASSRQGASAE. The whole CDR3 region reads CASSRQGASAETLYF. The full variable domain, completed using reference TRBV19 and TRBJ2-3, is GGIITQTPKFLIGQEGQKLTLKCQQNFNHDTMYWYRQDSGKGLRLIYYSITENDLQKGDLSEGYDASREKKSSFSLTVTSAQKNEMAVFLCASSRQGASAETLYFGSGTRLTVL.